The 4 T cell receptor beta chains below all came from one sample that was sequenced in a study of spatial heterogeneity in lung cancer. TCRdb re-derived calls from the 5' RACE reads in MiXCR, one entry per CDR3 protein. Of 2,500 to 3,500 distinct CDR3 sequences listed, roughly 3% are singletons. Time point meaning: sample taken at primary tumor resection. Sequenced material: lung tissue, taken at surgery. The receptors stem from a human donor with early-stage non-small cell lung cancer.

This clonotype was counted at least ten times. Since it is a stray read in a library aimed at alpha chains, this beta chain has a size that is not meaningful. The chain uses TRBV20-1 and TRBJ2-5, with a weak D call TRBD1 (5 bases). Germline loops: CDR1 DFQATT, CDR2 SNEGSKA (reference sequence). The length of the CDR3 is 12 residues. CDR3 amino acids: CSSGFKQETQYF. CDR3 sequence (DNA): TGCAGCTCAGGGTTTAAGCAAGAGACCCAGTACTTC.

By sample fraction, this clonotype is medium-sized (0.01 to 0.1%). Since it is a stray read in a library aimed at alpha chains, this beta chain has a size that is not meaningful. The chain has TRBV5-1 and TRBJ1-1, with TRBD1 as a possible D gene (5 bases). From germline, CDR1 is SGHRS and CDR2 YFSETQ. This CDR3 is built from 14 residues. Trimming pared 7 bases from V and 5 bases from J, leaving 18 bases between. The CDR3 DNA is TGCGCCAGCTCCCCGGAGGGGCGGAAAACTGAAGCTTTCTTT. Protein: CASSPEGRKTEAFF.

Worth noting for this clonotype: As an off-target read in a library built for alpha chains, this beta chain has a frequency of little significance. This chain links TRBV12-3 or TRBV12-4 with TRBJ1-5, with 7 bases fitting TRBD1. Trimming at V came to 5 bases and at J to 6 bases, leaving 7 bases not matched to a gene. The CDR3 extends over 14 amino acids. In DNA form, the CDR3 reads TGTGCCAGCAGTCCCGGGACAGTCACTCAGCCCCAGCATTTT. Its translation is CASSPGTVTQPQHF.

On this clonotype itself: A read error is possible here, since a much larger clone lies one base away. The CDR3 carries no conserved terminal phenylalanine or tryptophan, so it likely arises from a read error. This beta chain is an unintended read in a library built for alpha chains; its size means little. The chain combines TRBV4-3 with TRBJ2-5; D ambiguous. With 2 bases removed from V and 2 bases from J, the gap between germline ends came to 12 bases. This CDR3 is 15 amino acids long. In germline, CDR1 is LGHNA, CDR2 YSLEER. The CDR3 spells CASSQSWIGQETQYS. The DNA of the CDR3 is TGCGCCAGCAGCCAAAGTTGGATAGGGCAAGAGACCCAGTACTCC.